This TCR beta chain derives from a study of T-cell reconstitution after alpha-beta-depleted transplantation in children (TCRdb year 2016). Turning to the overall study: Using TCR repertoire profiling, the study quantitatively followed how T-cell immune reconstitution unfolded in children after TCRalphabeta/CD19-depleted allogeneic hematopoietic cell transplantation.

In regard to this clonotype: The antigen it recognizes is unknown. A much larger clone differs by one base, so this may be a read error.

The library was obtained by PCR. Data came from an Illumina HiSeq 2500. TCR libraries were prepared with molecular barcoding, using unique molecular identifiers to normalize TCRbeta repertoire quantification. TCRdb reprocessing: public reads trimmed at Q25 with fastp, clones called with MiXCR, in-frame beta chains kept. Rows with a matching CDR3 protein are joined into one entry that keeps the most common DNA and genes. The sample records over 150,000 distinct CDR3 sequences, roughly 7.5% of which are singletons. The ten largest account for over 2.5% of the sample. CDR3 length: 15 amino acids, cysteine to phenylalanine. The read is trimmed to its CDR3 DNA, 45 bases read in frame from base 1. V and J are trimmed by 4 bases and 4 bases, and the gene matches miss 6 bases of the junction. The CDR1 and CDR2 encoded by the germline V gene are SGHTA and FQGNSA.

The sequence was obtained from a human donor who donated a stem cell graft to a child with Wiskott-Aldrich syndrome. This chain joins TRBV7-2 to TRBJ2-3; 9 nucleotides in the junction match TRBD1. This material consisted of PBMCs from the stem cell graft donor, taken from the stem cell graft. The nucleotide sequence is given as TGTGCCAGCAGCTCCGGGACAGGGAGCTCAGATACGCAGTATTTT. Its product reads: CASSSGTGSSDTQYF.